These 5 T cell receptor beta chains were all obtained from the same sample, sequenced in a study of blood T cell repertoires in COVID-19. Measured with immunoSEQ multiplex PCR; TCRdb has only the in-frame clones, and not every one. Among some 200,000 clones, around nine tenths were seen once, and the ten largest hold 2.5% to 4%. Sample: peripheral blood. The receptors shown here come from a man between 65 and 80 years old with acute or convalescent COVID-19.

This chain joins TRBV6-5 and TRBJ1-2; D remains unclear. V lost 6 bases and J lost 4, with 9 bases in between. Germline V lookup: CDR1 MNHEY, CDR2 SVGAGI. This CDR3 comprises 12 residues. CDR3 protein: CASREEFYGYTF. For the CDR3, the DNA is TGTGCCAGCAGGGAGGAATTCTATGGCTACACCTTC.

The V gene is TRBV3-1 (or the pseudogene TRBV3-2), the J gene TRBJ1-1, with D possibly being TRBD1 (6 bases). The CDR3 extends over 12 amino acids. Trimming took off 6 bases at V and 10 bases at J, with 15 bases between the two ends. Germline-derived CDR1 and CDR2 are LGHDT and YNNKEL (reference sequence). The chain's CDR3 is CASSRDKSGAFF. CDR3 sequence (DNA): TGTGCCAGCAGTCGGGACAAATCTGGAGCTTTCTTT.

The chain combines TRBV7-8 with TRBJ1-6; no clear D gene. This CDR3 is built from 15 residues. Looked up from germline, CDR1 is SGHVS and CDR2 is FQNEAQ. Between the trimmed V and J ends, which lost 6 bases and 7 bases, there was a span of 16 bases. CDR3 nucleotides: TGTGCCAGCAGTTACGGGAGGTTGCGCAATTCACCCCTCCACTTT. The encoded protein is CASSYGRLRNSPLHF.

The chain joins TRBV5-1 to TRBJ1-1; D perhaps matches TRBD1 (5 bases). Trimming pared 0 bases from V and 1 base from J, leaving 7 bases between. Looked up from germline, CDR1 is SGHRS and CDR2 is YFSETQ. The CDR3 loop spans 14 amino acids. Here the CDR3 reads CASSLVDRNTEAFF. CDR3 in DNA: TGCGCCAGCAGCTTGGTTGACAGGAACACTGAAGCTTTCTTT.

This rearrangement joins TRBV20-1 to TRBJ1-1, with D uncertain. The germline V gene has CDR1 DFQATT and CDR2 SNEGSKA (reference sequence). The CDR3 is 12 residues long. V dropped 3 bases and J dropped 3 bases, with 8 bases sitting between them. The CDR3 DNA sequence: TGCAGTGCTAGTTGGAGTGACACTGAAGCTTTCTTT. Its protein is CSASWSDTEAFF.